The rows below give T cell receptor beta chains drawn from one sample of a study of control samples from healthy donors and cancer patients. Sequenced by immunoSEQ multiplex PCR; TCRdb stores in-frame clones only, minus some. The repertoire consists of approximately 150,000 clones, with approximately 91% occurring once and the leading ten covering just over 2%. Input material: blood. All receptors come from a woman aged 40 to 50 in good health. Each CDR3 is given without its conserved first and last residue. The order of the fields is J gene, D gene, V gene, CDR3 protein. A D gene is named only where the DNA matches it firmly.

>TRBJ2-7|TRBD1|TRBV12-5
ASGLEGGTGIYEQY
>TRBJ2-7|NA|TRBV6-5
ASSQMDLGGEQY
>TRBJ2-7|NA|TRBV6-2/TRBV6-3
ASSDSYEQY
>TRBJ2-3|TRBD1|TRBV6-5
ASRMNRGVADTQY
>TRBJ1-5|NA|TRBV3-1/TRBV3-2
ASSQDLDQPQH
>TRBJ1-1|TRBD1|TRBV27
ASSVTGGFRWGTEAF
>TRBJ2-2|NA|TRBV6-4
ASSAAYRTGELF
>TRBJ2-5|TRBD2|TRBV11-3
ASSTGLAGGETQY
>TRBJ2-5|TRBD2|TRBV5-1
ASSLSTAAGEETQY
>TRBJ1-1|NA|TRBV6-5
ASSKTRGDTEAF
>TRBJ2-3|TRBD1|TRBV5-1
ASSSDRFSTDTQY
>TRBJ1-3|TRBD1|TRBV6-5
ASSFSQGARGNTIY
>TRBJ2-5|TRBD2|TRBV6-6
ASRTSGGAPETQY
>TRBJ2-7|NA|TRBV5-4
ASSLSFSQDSYEQY
>TRBJ2-6|NA|TRBV10-3
AISESKGVSGANVLT
>TRBJ2-1|TRBD1|TRBV5-5
ASSSGTGLPNEQF
>TRBJ2-5|NA|TRBV6-5
ASGGTLLQETQY
>TRBJ2-7|NA|TRBV5-6
ASSPRGYEQY
>TRBJ1-4|TRBD1|TRBV5-8
ASSTGTVNEKLF
>TRBJ1-2|NA|TRBV28
ASSPLQISYGYT
>TRBJ2-1|NA|TRBV9
ASSAGGHSYNEQF
>TRBJ1-5|NA|TRBV25-1
ASQSSGVLGNQPQH
>TRBJ1-3|NA|TRBV6-5
ASGGTYARGNTIY
>TRBJ1-2|NA|TRBV10-2
ASSQGPFGYGYT
>TRBJ2-7|NA|TRBV5-1
ASSLAVVGTVYEQY
>TRBJ2-5|NA|TRBV14
ASSQGATTVETQY
>TRBJ1-1|NA|TRBV5-1
ASRQGIDTEAF
>TRBJ2-2|NA|TRBV5-1
ASSWSGENTGELF
>TRBJ1-1|TRBD1|TRBV2
ASTQEGQITEAF
>TRBJ1-1|NA|TRBV27
ASSLSVDTEAF
>TRBJ2-7|TRBD1|TRBV5-4
ASSSGQGRDTYEQY
>TRBJ1-3|NA|TRBV5-1
ASSLGASVEGNTIY
>TRBJ1-2|TRBD1|TRBV6-1
ASSEEGADGYT
>TRBJ2-2|TRBD2|TRBV9
ASSVATSGGTNTGELF
>TRBJ2-7|TRBD2|TRBV20-1
SASRSSGFSEQY
>TRBJ1-1|NA|TRBV7-9
ASSELGLTTQAF
>TRBJ1-1|NA|TRBV6-1
ASSEGRTNTEAF
>TRBJ1-1|NA|TRBV2
ASSASVDEAF
>TRBJ1-1|NA|TRBV9
ASSVGLVQTTEAF
>TRBJ2-1|NA|TRBV18
ASSSGTLDNEQF
>TRBJ1-2|TRBD1|TRBV9
ASKGQGSSGYT
>TRBJ2-2|NA|TRBV3-1/TRBV3-2
ASSQGAYQAGSTPGELF
>TRBJ2-3|NA|TRBV21-1
ASSPGQGIGSTDTQY
>TRBJ1-1|NA|TRBV12-5
ASGLALAENGMNTEAF
>TRBJ1-2|NA|TRBV2
ASISYRGVLAEGYT
>TRBJ2-3|TRBD2|TRBV3-1/TRBV3-2
ASSRRGGGNTDTQY
>TRBJ2-5|NA|TRBV5-1
ASRVTGGTHNYQETQY
>TRBJ2-7|NA|TRBV9
ASSPRISGTTYEQY
>TRBJ2-2|NA|TRBV7-2
ASSPSVSNTGELF
>TRBJ2-7|TRBD1|TRBV19
ASSDRGNEQY
>TRBJ1-3|NA|TRBV25-1
ASSDVTASGNTIY
>TRBJ2-7|NA|TRBV6-1
ASSEEQSYEQY
>TRBJ2-2|TRBD2|TRBV19
ASSRGLADTGELF